This T cell receptor (beta chain) stems from a study of T cell changes during pregnancy in multiple sclerosis (dated by TCRdb to the late 2010s). Looking at the study overall: The study looked at changes in the T cell repertoire across pregnancy in women with multiple sclerosis.

Receptors were amplified or captured by the immunoSEQ multiplex PCR assay. This immuneACCESS table, as held by TCRdb, lists in-frame sequences with V and J called but not all clones. Of the missing ones, under half trace to an unresolved V gene in checked studies; the others have no known cause. The sample has more than 35,000 clones on record, more than 75% of them singletons. The ten largest clonotypes hold about 0.5% of the sample. At the junction V is shortened by 4 bases and J by 5 bases; bases outside the gene matches: 2. CDR1 and CDR2, per the germline V gene (reference sequence), are PRHDT and FYEKMQ. The CDR3 has 14 amino acids, counting the end cysteine and phenylalanine. Only the CDR3 DNA is retained, 42 bases long and in frame from the first base. Notes on this clone: This clone's antigen is unknown. Per-nucleotide qualities are absent, and no much larger clonotype sits a single base away.

Specimen: CD4+ T cells from peripheral blood mononuclear cells, collected in the first trimester of pregnancy. The sequence is built from TRBV13 and TRBJ2-1; the junction holds 10 bases that match TRBD2. This clonotype was obtained from a female donor with multiple sclerosis, enrolled in a pregnancy study. At the DNA level, the sequence is TGTGCCAGCAGCTACGGGACTAGCGACAATGAGCAGTTCTTC. This translates into CASSYGTSDNEQFF.